This T cell receptor beta chain was identified during a study of blood T cell repertoires in COVID-19. Study at large: Sites in the United States, Italy and Spain provided acute and convalescent COVID-19 samples. PBMCs, B-cell-depleted T cells, or T cells provided the cDNA or gDNA that made up the material.

In the authors' workflow: Amplification from reference gene primers served as the basis for estimated nucleated cell counts. The repertoire was sequenced with immunoSEQ multiplex PCR; TCRdb's copy has only in-frame clones and lacks some. Clone size and the V and J calls come from that table; the DNA yielded D and trimming. The repertoire has about 80,000 clones, around 77% of them found once; the top ten carry roughly 15%. Input material: peripheral blood. The source of this sequence is a man in his 70s with active or convalescent COVID-19.

CDR3 protein: CAIQGALDGYTF. CDR3 in DNA: TGTGCCATACAGGGGGCGTTGGATGGCTACACCTTC. The rearrangement links TRBV24-1 to TRBJ1-2; 9 nucleotides match TRBD1. V gave up 11 bases and J gave up 6 bases; unmatched junction bases: 6. The CDR3 has 12 amino acids. Germline lookup yields CDR1 KGHDR and CDR2 SFDVKD.